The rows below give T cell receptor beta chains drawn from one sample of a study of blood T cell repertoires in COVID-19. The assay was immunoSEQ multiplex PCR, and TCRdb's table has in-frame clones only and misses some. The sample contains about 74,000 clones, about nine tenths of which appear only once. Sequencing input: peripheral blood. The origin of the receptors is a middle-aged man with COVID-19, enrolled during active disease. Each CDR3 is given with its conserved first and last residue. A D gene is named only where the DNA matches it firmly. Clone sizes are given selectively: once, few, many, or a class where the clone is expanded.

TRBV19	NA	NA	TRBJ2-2	TGTGCCAGTAGTAGGCGCGGGAAACCCGGGGAGCTGTTTTTT	CASSRRGKPGELFF
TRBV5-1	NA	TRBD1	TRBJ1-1	TGCGCCAGCAGCTCATTACAGGGGACTGAAGCTTTCTTT	CASSSLQGTEAFF
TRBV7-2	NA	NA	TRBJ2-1	TGTGCCAGCAGCCAAGGACTACCCCCATTGGGCAATGAGCAGTTCTTC	CASSQGLPPLGNEQFF
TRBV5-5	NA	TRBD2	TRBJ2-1	TGTGCCAGCAGCTTTAGCCCAGCGGGAGACGGTGAGCAGTTCTTC	CASSFSPAGDGEQFF
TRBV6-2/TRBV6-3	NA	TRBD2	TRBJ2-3	TGTGCCAGCAGCTCTAGCGGGATCCTCCCAGATACGCAGTATTTT	CASSSSGILPDTQYF
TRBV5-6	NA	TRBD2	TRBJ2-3	TGTGCCAGCGACGCCCTTGGGGGGGCAGATACGCAGTATTTT	CASDALGGADTQYF
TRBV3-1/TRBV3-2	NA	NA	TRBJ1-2	TGTGCCAGCAGCCAAGATCCAGGGTATGGCTACACCTTC	CASSQDPGYGYTF
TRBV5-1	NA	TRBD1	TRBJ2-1	TGCGCCAGCAGCACCTCCGGGACAGGGGGGTTCAGTGAGCAGTTCTTC	CASSTSGTGGFSEQFF
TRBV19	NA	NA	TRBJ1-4	TGTGCCAGTAGCAGACAGATCGCAACTAATGAAAAACTGTTTTTT	CASSRQIATNEKLFF
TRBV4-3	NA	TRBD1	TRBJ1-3	TGCGCCAGCAGCCCAAACCTTGACAGGGGGACAGGAAACACCATATATTTT	CASSPNLDRGTGNTIYF
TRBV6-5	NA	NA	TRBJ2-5	TGTGCCAGCAGTTACTCGCGTGTAGCTTTCGAAGAGACCCAGTACTTC	CASSYSRVAFEETQYF
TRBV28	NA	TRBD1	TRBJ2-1	TGTGCCAGCAGGCCGGGACAGGTCTACAATGAGCAGTTCTTC	CASRPGQVYNEQFF
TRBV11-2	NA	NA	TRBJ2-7	TGTGCCAGCAGCTTAGATCTGGCGACTTACGAGCAGTACTTC	CASSLDLATYEQYF
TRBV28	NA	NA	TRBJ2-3	TGTGCCAGCAGTTTCCTCCTTGACAGGGCGGGGGGAGATACGCAGTATTTT	CASSFLLDRAGGDTQYF
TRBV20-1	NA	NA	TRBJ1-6	TGCAGTGCTAGTGTCCACAGCAATTCACCCCTCCACTTT	CSASVHSNSPLHF
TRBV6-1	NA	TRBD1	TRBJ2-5	TGTGCCAGCAGTGAAGCCCGGGGACAGGGGGGCGAGACCCAGTACTTC	CASSEARGQGGETQYF
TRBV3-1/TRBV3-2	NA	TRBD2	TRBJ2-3	TGTGCCAGCAGCCACAGCGGGAGACCAGATACGCAGTATTTT	CASSHSGRPDTQYF
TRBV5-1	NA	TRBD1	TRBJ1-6	TGCGCCAGCAGCCCCGAAATACCGGGACAGGGTAATTCTAATTCACCCCTCCACTTT	CASSPEIPGQGNSNSPLHF
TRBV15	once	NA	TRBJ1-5	TGTGCCACCAGCGAGAGGTCGAGCAATCAGCCCCAGCATTTT	CATSERSSNQPQHF
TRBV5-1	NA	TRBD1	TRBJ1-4	TGCGCCAGCAGCTTGGAGTCCTGGGACAGGGTAACGGGTGAAAAACTGTTTTTT	CASSLESWDRVTGEKLFF
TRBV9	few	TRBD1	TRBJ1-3	TGTGCCAGCAGCGTGGGACAGGGAGAAGGCAACACCATATATTTT	CASSVGQGEGNTIYF
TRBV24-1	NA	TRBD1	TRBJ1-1	TGTGCCACCAGTGATCCTGGACAGGCCGAAGCTTTCTTT	CATSDPGQAEAFF
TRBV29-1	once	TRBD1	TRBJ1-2	TGCAGCGTTGTCAGGGGGACTTATGGCTACACCTTC	CSVVRGTYGYTF
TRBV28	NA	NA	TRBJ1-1	TGTGCCAGCAGACCCGGGGGGAACACTGAAGCTTTCTTT	CASRPGGNTEAFF
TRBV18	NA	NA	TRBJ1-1	TGTGCCAGCTCACCATCGGACACTGAAGCTTTCTTT	CASSPSDTEAFF
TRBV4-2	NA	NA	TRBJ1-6	TGTGCCAGCAGCCAAGAACGCCAGGGACTTAATTCACCCCTCCACTTT	CASSQERQGLNSPLHF
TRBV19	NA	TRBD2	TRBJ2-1	TGTGCCAGTAGCACAACTAGCGGGATGGCCAATGAGCAGTTCTTC	CASSTTSGMANEQFF
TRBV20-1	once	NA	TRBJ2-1	TGCAGTGCGACACATAGCGTCGAGCAGTTCTTC	CSATHSVEQFF
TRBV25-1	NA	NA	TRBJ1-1	TGTGCCAGCAGTGACTCCGTAGCCAGTGAAGCTTTCTTT	CASSDSVASEAFF
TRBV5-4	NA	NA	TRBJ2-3	TGTGCCAGCAGCTTGGGTTTAACTAGCACAGATACGCAGTATTTT	CASSLGLTSTDTQYF
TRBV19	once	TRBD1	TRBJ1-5	TGTGCCAGTAGCGGGACAGGAGGCAATCAGCCCCAGCATTTT	CASSGTGGNQPQHF
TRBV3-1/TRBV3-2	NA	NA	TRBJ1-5	TGTGCCAGCAGCCAAGATTGGGGGGGGAATCAGCCCCAGCATTTT	CASSQDWGGNQPQHF
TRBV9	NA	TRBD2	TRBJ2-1	TGTGCCAGCAGCGTGAGACTAGCGGGAGTAAACACCTACAATGAGCAGTTCTTC	CASSVRLAGVNTYNEQFF
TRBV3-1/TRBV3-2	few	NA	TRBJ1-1	TGTGCCAGCAGCCAGGGCAGGGGTCCGGGAACTGAAGCTTTCTTT	CASSQGRGPGTEAFF